Detailed here is one TCR beta chain. CDR3 length: 13 amino acids. Trimming removed 2 bases from V and 8 bases from J, with 9 bases in between. Germline lookup yields CDR1 LGHNA and CDR2 YSLEER. Here immunoSEQ multiplex PCR was the method, and the copy in TCRdb shows in-frame clones only, minus some. The sample has 1,400,000 or so clones, approximately 98.5% seen once; the top ten hold about 0.35%. Both subsets, CD45RA+ naive and CD45RA-negative memory, were split from the CD4+ cells. This entry belongs to a study of shared clonotypes between healthy human individuals. The rearrangement uses TRBV4-3 and TRBJ1-4, with D maybe TRBD1 (6 bases). Sample: naive CD4+ T cells sorted from blood. Specified subset: CD45RA+ positively selected. This sequence was found in a young man in good health. CDR3 sequence reads: CASSQPRGEKLFF. CDR3 DNA: TGCGCCAGCAGCCAACCAAGGGGGGAAAAACTGTTTTTT.